This entry lists 7 T cell receptor beta chains sequenced from one sample in a study of shared clonotypes between healthy human individuals. The protocol was immunoSEQ multiplex PCR, while the TCRdb copy is restricted to in-frame clones and leaves out a portion. The sample includes 650,000 to 800,000 clones, around 90% seen only once; the top ten take 24%. Positively selected for CCR7, the CD45RO-negative cells used as naive CD8 cells excluded terminally differentiated effector memory CD45RA+ cells. The sample comprised naive CD8+ T cells sorted from blood. The source of these receptors is a man younger than 40 in good health.

The chain carries TRBV7-6 and TRBJ2-7, with 7 bases fitting TRBD1. This CDR3 contains 14 residues. Germline CDR1 reads SGHVS; CDR2 reads FNYEAQ. V dropped 1 base and J dropped 4; count of bases not matched to a gene: 4. This chain's CDR3 is CASSLEYRGYEQYF. The CDR3 coding sequence is TGTGCCAGCAGCTTAGAGTACAGGGGTTACGAGCAGTACTTC. Looking up the rest from reference TRBV7-6 and TRBJ2-7 gives the full variable domain: GAGVSQSPRYKVTKRGQDVALRCDPISGHVSLYWYRQALGQGPEFLTYFNYEAQQDKSGLPNDRFSAERPEGSISTLTIQRTEQRDSAMYRCASSLEYRGYEQYFGPGTRLTVT.

The chain is built from TRBV11-2 and TRBJ2-5; TRBD1 aligns across 9 bases. Germline CDR1 reads SGHAT; CDR2 reads FQNNGV. The CDR3 runs to 15 residues. After removal of 1 base from V and 5 bases from J, the junction contained 5 bases not matched to a gene. CDR3 bases: TGTGCCAGCAGCTTAGTGGACAGGGGTGCGGAGACCCAGTACTTC. Translating gives CASSLVDRGAETQYF.

This chain connects TRBV11-2 to TRBJ2-7, with D perhaps matching TRBD2 (6 bases). The CDR3 has 15 residues. Germline CDR1 is SGHAT and CDR2 is FQNNGV. V dropped 3 bases and J dropped 0 bases, with 12 bases sitting between them. The CDR3 protein is CASSLIGGSSYEQYF. DNA for the CDR3: TGTGCCAGCAGCTTGATAGGAGGGAGCTCCTACGAGCAGTACTTC.

V usage is TRBV6-5 and J usage is TRBJ2-5, with TRBD1 matching 8 bases. Germline V gene data show CDR1 as MNHEY and CDR2 as SVGAGI. CDR3 size: 16 residues. The junction had 5 bases not matched to a gene; V was cut back by 0 bases and J by 2 bases. CDR3 sequence (DNA): TGTGCCAGCAGTTACTCGACAGGGGAAAAACAAGAGACCCAGTACTTC. Encoded protein: CASSYSTGEKQETQYF.

The chain combines TRBV4-1 with TRBJ2-3; D may be TRBD1 or TRBD2 (5 bases each). Trimming left V 4 bases short and J 0 bases short, with 14 bases between. The CDR3 extends over 16 amino acids. Germline-derived CDR1 and CDR2 are MGHRA and YSYEKL. The CDR3 DNA reads as TGCGCCAGCAGCCCGTCCGGGACGGCTAGCACAGATACGCAGTATTTT. Its protein product is CASSPSGTASTDTQYF.

This sequence joins TRBV11-3 and TRBJ2-1; 13 bases match TRBD2. The CDR3 runs 18 residues. Germline trimming cut 2 bases from V and 5 bases from J; bases unmatched to any gene: 9. Per the germline V gene, CDR1 is SGHNT and CDR2 is YENEEA. Written as DNA, the CDR3 is TGTGCCAGCAGCTTAACGGAACTAGCGGGAGGGGATAACAATGAGCAGTTCTTC. Protein: CASSLTELAGGDNNEQFF.

This chain connects TRBV11-3 to TRBJ2-1; 11 bases agree with TRBD1. This CDR3 comprises 16 residues. Trimming took 2 bases from V and 3 from J; bases not matched to a gene: 3. Germline assignment: CDR1 SGHNT and CDR2 YENEEA. CDR3 protein: CASSLKGQGDYNEQFF. The DNA of the CDR3 is TGTGCCAGCAGCTTAAAGGGACAGGGGGACTACAATGAGCAGTTCTTC. Based on the CDR3 plus reference TRBV11-3 and TRBJ2-1, the full variable domain is EAGVVQSPRYKIIEKKQPVAFWCNPISGHNTLYWYLQNLGQGPELLIRYENEEAVDDSQLPKDRFSAERLKGVDSTLKIQPAELGDSAVYLCASSLKGQGDYNEQFFGPGTRLTVL.